The entry below describes one TCR beta chain. Its antigen remains unknown. Germline CDR1 is SGHVS and CDR2 is FQNEAQ. Germline trimming cut 0 bases from V and 4 bases from J; bases unmatched to any gene: 9. CDR3 length: 17 residues. This entry comes from a study of shared clonotypes between healthy human individuals. General study results and limits: Inspection by rarefaction showed sorted-subset sequencing to be incomplete despite large depth. A generally larger estimated richness was seen in naive subsets than in memory subsets. Investigators expected sequencing depth to affect clonotype sharing among donors. Roughly 5% of naive CD4 clonotypes were common to several donors.

Profiled with immunoSEQ multiplex PCR; TCRdb holds only in-frame clones, not every one. The sample holds around 690,000 clones; 90% are singletons and the top ten take less than 40%. Sequencing was performed on memory CD8+ T cells from PBMCs. Subset denoted: CD45RO+ cells pooled with CCR7-negative TemRA cells. The TCR sequence derives from a man between 18 and 29 years old in good health. Some clones in this sample may be carry-over from other donors' samples. The V and J genes are TRBV7-8 and TRBJ2-1, with 7 nucleotides matching TRBD2. CDR3: CASSLAGMEAGYNEQFF. The CDR3 nucleotides read TGTGCCAGCAGCTTAGCGGGAATGGAAGCGGGGTACAATGAGCAGTTCTTC.